Listed below are T cell receptor beta chains from one sample, sequenced in a study of cytomegalovirus exposure and HLA in healthy donors. Here immunoSEQ multiplex PCR was the method, and the copy in TCRdb shows in-frame clones only, minus some. The table includes more than 140,000 clones, 77% detected once. Sequenced: PBMCs. The source of these receptors is a female donor in good health and CMV-seronegative. Each CDR3 is given with its conserved first and last residue. A D gene is named only where the DNA matches it firmly. The listing skips clone size in some rows; elsewhere it reads once, few, many or a size class.

CDR3 length	clone size	D gene	J gene	V gene	CDR3 protein	CDR3 DNA
15	-	-	TRBJ1-2	TRBV6-5	CASSSILDRYYGYTF	TGTGCCAGCAGTTCCATCCTAGACAGATACTATGGCTACACCTTC
14	-	-	TRBJ2-7	TRBV4-2	CASSQDLQGNEQYF	TGTGCCAGCAGCCAAGATTTGCAGGGCAACGAGCAGTACTTC
12	-	TRBD1	TRBJ1-4	TRBV6-1	CASRGPTGRLFF	TGTGCCAGCAGGGGCCCGACAGGGCGTCTGTTTTTT
15	-	TRBD2	TRBJ2-7	TRBV7-8	CASSLVAGLRYEQYF	TGTGCCAGCAGCTTAGTAGCGGGACTACGCTACGAGCAGTACTTC
14	once	TRBD1	TRBJ2-5	TRBV7-3	CASSSGTRGETQYF	TGTGCCAGCAGCTCAGGGACCAGGGGGGAGACCCAGTACTTC
14	-	TRBD1	TRBJ1-1	TRBV4-1	CASSPGQVNTEAFF	TGCGCCAGCAGCCCTGGACAGGTGAACACTGAAGCTTTCTTT
12	-	-	TRBJ2-1	TRBV13	CASSSPTLEQFF	TGTGCCAGCAGCTCCCCGACTCTTGAGCAGTTCTTC
13	few	-	TRBJ1-1	TRBV11-3	CASSSLRKPEAFF	TGTGCCAGCAGCTCCCTTCGTAAGCCTGAAGCTTTCTTT
15	-	TRBD1	TRBJ1-2	TRBV5-1	CASSFGQGDPYGYTF	TGCGCCAGCAGCTTTGGACAGGGAGACCCATATGGCTACACCTTC
15	-	TRBD1	TRBJ1-5	TRBV11-3	CASSLGQGSNQPQHF	TGTGCCAGCAGCTTAGGACAGGGGAGCAATCAGCCCCAGCATTTT